These 27 T cell receptor beta chains were all obtained from the same sample, sequenced in a study of T cell changes during pregnancy in multiple sclerosis. The table came from immunoSEQ multiplex PCR; TCRdb's copy has only in-frame clones and leaves some out. The data hold several thousand clones, with about 89% observed a single time. The sequencing used CD8+ T cells from peripheral blood mononuclear cells, collected in the first trimester of pregnancy. Receptors originate from a female donor in good health, enrolled as a control in a pregnancy study.

The rearrangement links TRBV5-1 to TRBJ2-5; D gene uncertain. The CDR3 has 16 residues. Per the germline V gene, CDR1 is SGHRS and CDR2 is YFSETQ. The germline V and J ends were trimmed by 0 bases and 1 base, with 13 bases remaining between them. The chain's CDR3 is CASSLEIQKTQETQYF. CDR3 coding DNA: TGCGCCAGCAGCTTGGAAATACAAAAAACCCAAGAGACCCAGTACTTC.

The chain employs TRBV6-4 and TRBJ2-6; no clear D. Trimming shortened V by 0 bases and J by 1 base, and 7 bases separated the two germline ends. The germline CDR1 and CDR2 sequences are MRHNA and SNTAGT. CDR3 length: 16 residues. CDR3 residues: CASSDSSRSGANVLTF. CDR3 sequence (DNA): TGTGCCAGCAGTGACTCGTCACGGTCTGGGGCCAACGTCCTGACTTTC.

This clone was seen just once. V usage is TRBV27 and J usage is TRBJ2-2; D not resolved. There are 13 residues in the CDR3. From germline, CDR1 is MNHEY and CDR2 SMNVEV (reference sequence). The V gene lost 6 bases and the J gene lost 7 bases, with 12 bases spanning the gap. This CDR3 reads CASSPRRVGELFF. The CDR3 coding sequence is TGTGCCAGCAGCCCCCGCCGGGTCGGGGAGCTGTTTTTT.

This clone was seen a single time. CDR3 in DNA: TGTGCCAGCAGTGCCGGGCTAGCGGGCCACAATGAGCAGTTCTTC. This sequence encodes CASSAGLAGHNEQFF. The rearrangement uses TRBV6-4 and TRBJ2-1, with 8 bases lining up with TRBD2. The J segment lost 5 bases and the V segment lost 4 bases, leaving 7 bases of the junction unmatched. The CDR3 totals 15 residues. The germline V gene encodes CDR1 MRHNA and CDR2 SNTAGT.

Only a few counts were recorded for this clone. The V and J genes are TRBV6-4 and TRBJ2-2, with unresolved D. From germline, CDR1 is MRHNA and CDR2 SNTAGT. The CDR3 runs 14 residues. Trimming removed 2 bases from V and 3 bases from J, with 7 bases in between. The CDR3 sequence is CASSDVSDTGELFF. CDR3 DNA: TGTGCCAGCAGTGACGTTTCCGACACCGGGGAGCTGTTTTTT.

The V gene is TRBV4-2, the J gene TRBJ2-7; 9 positions agree with TRBD2. Unmatched junction bases numbered 3, after V lost 0 bases and J lost 0 bases. The CDR3 totals 16 residues. In germline, CDR1 is LGHNA, CDR2 YNFKEQ. The CDR3 DNA sequence: TGTGCCAGCAGCCAAGATCCAGCGGGGGGCTCCTACGAGCAGTACTTC. Its translation: CASSQDPAGGSYEQYF.

The chain has TRBV7-3 and TRBJ1-1; D is uncertain. V was pared by 0 bases and J by 1 base, with 9 bases between. This CDR3 has 15 residues. CDR1 and CDR2 (germline): SGHTA, FQGTGA. DNA of the CDR3: TGTGCCAGCAGCTTAACAAGACGGAGGAACACTGAAGCTTTCTTT. Amino acid sequence: CASSLTRRRNTEAFF.

This chain joins TRBV4-2 and TRBJ2-3, with D maybe TRBD2 (6 bases). Germline V gene lookup returns CDR1 LGHNA and CDR2 YNFKEQ. The CDR3 sequence is 15 residues long. Trimming removed 0 bases at V and 4 bases at J, with 11 bases between. The CDR3 loop reads CASSQEEGGSDTQYF. DNA of the CDR3: TGTGCCAGCAGCCAAGAAGAGGGAGGATCAGATACGCAGTATTTT.

This clone is deemed medium-sized. J is TRBJ2-7 and V is TRBV28; 7 positions agree with TRBD1. After removal of 6 bases from V and 1 base from J, the junction contained 9 bases not matched to a gene. The V gene's germline CDR1 is MDHEN and CDR2 SYDVKM. The CDR3 covers 15 residues. This CDR3 is CASRFFLGQSYEQYF. CDR3 in DNA: TGTGCCAGCAGATTTTTTTTGGGACAGTCCTACGAGCAGTACTTC. Supplemented by reference TRBV28 and TRBJ2-7, the full variable domain reads DVKVTQSSRYLVKRTGEKVFLECVQDMDHENMFWYRQDPGLGLRLIYFSYDVKMKEKGDIPEGYSVSREKKERFSLILESASTNQTSMYLCASRFFLGQSYEQYFGPGTRLTVT.

This chain uses TRBV7-2 with TRBJ1-2; unclear D gene. The CDR3 has 12 residues. Trimming left V 1 base short and J 6 bases short, with 6 bases between. Per the germline V gene, CDR1 is SGHTA and CDR2 is FQGNSA. CDR3 nucleotide sequence: TGTGCCAGCAGCTTAGGAGGAAATGGCTACACCTTC. It yields the protein CASSLGGNGYTF. The whole variable domain, remainder taken from reference TRBV7-2 and TRBJ1-2, is GAGVSQSPSNKVTEKGKDVELRCDPISGHTALYWYRQSLGQGLEFLIYFQGNSAPDKSGLPSDRFSAERTGGSVSTLTIQRTQQEDSAVYLCASSLGGNGYTFGSGTRLTVV.

This clone was seen just once. This chain connects TRBV7-9 to TRBJ2-7, with 9 bases matching TRBD2. This CDR3 is built from 16 residues. With 4 bases clipped from V and 0 bases from J, the junction kept 7 bases outside the gene matches. Germline CDR1 reads SEHNR; CDR2 reads FQNEAQ (reference sequence). In DNA form, the CDR3 reads TGTGCCAGCAGCTCCGAAGCGGGAGGCGACTCCTACGAGCAGTACTTC. It codes for CASSSEAGGDSYEQYF.

V gene TRBV6-1 combines with J gene TRBJ2-1; 10 nucleotides align to TRBD2. After removal of 7 bases from V and 4 bases from J, the junction contained 7 bases not matched to a gene. CDR1 is MNHNS, CDR2 SASEGT, per germline. This CDR3 comprises 15 residues. The CDR3 protein is CASTPVAGGYNEQFF. DNA for the CDR3: TGTGCCAGCACCCCTGTAGCGGGAGGTTACAATGAGCAGTTCTTC.

As concerns this clone: At one end the junction does not follow the germline gene, possibly because of a read error. The chain couples TRBV9 to TRBJ1-2; D is possibly TRBD1 (6 bases). Germline V gene data show CDR1 as SGDLS and CDR2 as YYNGEE. The CDR3 runs 11 residues. The CDR3 reads CASSVGDRFYF. CDR3 in DNA: TGTGCCAGCAGCGTAGGAGACAGGTTCTACTTC.

The chain has TRBV27 and TRBJ2-6; D ambiguous. Trimming removed 5 bases from V and 4 bases from J, with 15 bases in between. The germline V gene encodes CDR1 MNHEY and CDR2 SMNVEV (reference sequence). The length of the CDR3 is 16 residues. The CDR3 DNA reads as TGTGCCAGCAGTCCGGAGACGCTGTACGGGGCCAACGTCCTGACTTTC. It specifies CASSPETLYGANVLTF. The whole variable domain, remainder taken from reference TRBV27 and TRBJ2-6, is EAQVTQNPRYLITVTGKKLTVTCSQNMNHEYMSWYRQDPGLGLRQIYYSMNVEVTDKGDVPEGYKVSRKEKRNFPLILESPSPNQTSLYFCASSPETLYGANVLTFGAGSRLTVL.

The chain has TRBV7-2 and TRBJ2-1; the match to TRBD2 covers 11 bases. CDR1 and CDR2 from the germline V gene are SGHTA and FQGNSA. This CDR3 comprises 17 residues. The trim removed 5 bases at V and 4 bases at J, leaving 10 bases unmatched. CDR3 bases: TGTGCCAGCAGCGCGCTCCCCGGGACTAGCGGTTACAATGAGCAGTTCTTC. This gives the protein CASSALPGTSGYNEQFF.

This chain joins TRBV10-2 and TRBJ1-1; tentatively, D is TRBD1 (5 bases). V was pared by 10 bases and J by 1 base, with 16 bases between. This CDR3 comprises 14 residues. Germline V gene lookup returns CDR1 WSHSY and CDR2 SAAADI. CDR3 in DNA: TGCGCCATCGGTCCGGTGGGGGGGAACACTGAAGCTTTCTTT. It translates to CAIGPVGGNTEAFF.

This sequence joins TRBV27 and TRBJ2-5; 8 positions agree with TRBD2. Looked up from germline, CDR1 is MNHEY and CDR2 is SMNVEV (reference sequence). The ends lost 7 bases at V and 4 bases at J; junction bases unmatched: 14. The CDR3 totals 16 residues. DNA for the CDR3: TGTGCCAGCAAGACGTGGCTCGGGGGGGCTCCAGAGACCCAGTACTTC. Amino acids: CASKTWLGGAPETQYF.

V usage is TRBV6-4 and J usage is TRBJ2-1; 11 bases match TRBD2. The germline V gene has CDR1 MRHNA and CDR2 SNTAGT. J gave up 6 bases and V 6 bases, and 10 bases lay outside the gene matches. The CDR3 sequence is 16 residues long. Here the CDR3 reads CASSEAGTSGPNEQFF. The DNA of the CDR3 is TGTGCCAGCAGCGAAGCCGGGACTAGCGGACCCAATGAGCAGTTCTTC.

The chain uses TRBV6-6 and TRBJ2-1, with no clear D. Looked up from germline, CDR1 is MNHNY and CDR2 is SVGAGI (reference sequence). CDR3 size: 13 residues. The V end lost 6 bases, the J end lost 0 bases, and 6 bases lay between the germline ends. In DNA, the CDR3 is TGTGCCAGCAGCCTCAGCTCCTACAATGAGCAGTTCTTC. Protein sequence: CASSLSSYNEQFF.

The gene calls are TRBV14 and TRBJ2-3, with 7 bases aligning to TRBD1. V lost 1 base to trimming and J lost 4 bases; unmatched junction nucleotides: 11. CDR1 and CDR2 from the germline V gene are SGHDN and FVKESK. The CDR3 is made up of 17 amino acids. The CDR3 bases are TGTGCCAGCAGCCAAGGGACAGGCGTTAGGTATGCAGATACGCAGTATTTT. It codes for CASSQGTGVRYADTQYF. Looking up the rest from reference TRBV14 and TRBJ2-3 gives the full variable domain: EAGVTQFPSHSVIEKGQTVTLRCDPISGHDNLYWYRRVMGKEIKFLLHFVKESKQDESGMPNNRFLAERTGGTYSTLKVQPAELEDSGVYFCASSQGTGVRYADTQYFGPGTRLTVL.

The genes are TRBV6-1 and TRBJ1-6; 7 bases are shared with TRBD1. CDR1 is MNHNS, CDR2 SASEGT, per germline. Trimming took 6 bases from V and 10 from J; bases not matched to a gene: 9. The CDR3 has 14 amino acids. CDR3 sequence reads: CASSPGRDSSPLHF. CDR3 bases: TGTGCCAGCAGCCCCGGGAGGGACAGCTCACCCCTCCACTTT.

The chain combines TRBV19 with TRBJ2-3; 13 bases are shared with TRBD2. V lost 6 bases, J lost 6 bases, and 3 bases stayed unmatched. The CDR3 runs 14 residues. Germline-derived CDR1 and CDR2 are LNHDA and SQIVND (reference sequence). The CDR3 region is CASSGTSGADTQYF. The CDR3 DNA is TGTGCCAGTAGCGGGACTAGCGGGGCGGATACGCAGTATTTT.

Worth noting for this clone: This same CDR3 is encoded by further DNA sequences in the sample. This chain joins TRBV7-2 and TRBJ2-7; D is perhaps TRBD1 (5 bases). The V and J ends lost 2 bases and 2 bases respectively, with 7 bases between them. The CDR3 runs to 13 residues. CDR1 is SGHTA and CDR2 is FQGNSA in the germline V gene. CDR3 region: CASSLPGTYEQYF. CDR3 in DNA: TGTGCCAGCAGCTTACCAGGGACCTACGAGCAGTACTTC.

The chain couples TRBV5-4 to TRBJ2-7; 8 nucleotides align to TRBD1. V lost 0 bases to trimming and J lost 2 bases; unmatched junction nucleotides: 1. Germline V gene lookup returns CDR1 SGHNT and CDR2 YYREEE (reference sequence). CDR3 size: 14 residues. As DNA, the CDR3 is TGTGCCAGCAGCTTGGACAGGGGGACCTACGAGCAGTACTTC. Its protein product is CASSLDRGTYEQYF.

The chain recombines TRBV7-9 with TRBJ2-1; the D is unclear. The CDR3 covers 14 residues. Trimming took 8 bases from V and 4 from J, leaving 15 bases between them. Germline-derived CDR1 and CDR2 are SEHNR and FQNEAQ (reference sequence). The CDR3 here is CASSPLSAYNEQFF. As DNA, the CDR3 is TGTGCCAGCTCCCCTTTAAGCGCTTACAATGAGCAGTTCTTC.

The chain has TRBV28 and TRBJ1-5; 9 nucleotides line up with TRBD1. The CDR3 has 17 residues. The J segment lost 7 bases and the V segment lost 2 bases, leaving 12 bases of the junction unmatched. In germline, CDR1 is MDHEN, CDR2 SYDVKM. The CDR3 region is CASSLKSYRGLGQPQHF. The CDR3 region has the DNA TGTGCCAGCAGTTTAAAATCATACAGGGGGCTAGGACAGCCCCAGCATTTT.

This chain connects TRBV20-1 to TRBJ1-1; no clear D gene. V shed 2 bases and J shed 5 bases, with 6 bases lying between them. This CDR3 comprises 11 residues. Looked up from germline, CDR1 is DFQATT and CDR2 is SNEGSKA (reference sequence). CDR3 sequence (DNA): TGCAGTGCTAGATGGGAGACTGAAGCTTTCTTT. It translates to CSARWETEAFF.